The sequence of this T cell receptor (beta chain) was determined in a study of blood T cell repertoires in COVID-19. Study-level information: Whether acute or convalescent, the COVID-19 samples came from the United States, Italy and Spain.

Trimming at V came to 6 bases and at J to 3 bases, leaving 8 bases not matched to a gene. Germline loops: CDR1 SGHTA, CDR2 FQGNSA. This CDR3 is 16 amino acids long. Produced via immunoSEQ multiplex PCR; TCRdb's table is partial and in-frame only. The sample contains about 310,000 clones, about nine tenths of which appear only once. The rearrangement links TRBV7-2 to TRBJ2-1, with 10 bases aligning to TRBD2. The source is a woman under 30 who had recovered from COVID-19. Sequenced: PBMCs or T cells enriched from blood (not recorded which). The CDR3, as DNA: TGTGCCAGCAGTCCTAGCGGGAGAGTTAACTACAATGAGCAGTTCTTC. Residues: CASSPSGRVNYNEQFF.